This T cell receptor beta chain was observed in a study of shared clonotypes between healthy human individuals. Study background: The donors, a couple of women and a few men, were aged 18 to 49.

Whole-study results and caveats: Non-shared clonotypes had lower generation probabilities than clonotypes shared by all four sorted-subset donors.

Germline CDR1 MNHEY, CDR2 SVGAGI. The CDR3 has 15 amino acids. V shed 5 bases and J 4 bases; nucleotides not matched to a gene: 10. The data were produced by immunoSEQ multiplex PCR, yet TCRdb's version contains in-frame clones alone and is incomplete. The sample has approximately 1.5 million clones, nearly 99% seen once. As for this clone: The target antigen is unknown.

There were no recent acute infections or vaccinations among the donors, who were healthy HIV-negative adults. The sequenced sample consisted of naive CD4+ T cells sorted from blood. Subset specified: CD45RA+ positively selected. The TCR was taken from a young man in good health. The chain recombines TRBV6-5 with TRBJ1-2, with 7 nucleotides matching TRBD1. The CDR3 sequence is CASSTGQTSSYGYTF. DNA for the CDR3: TGTGCCAGCAGTACGGGACAGACCTCTAGCTATGGCTACACCTTC.